This is a list of T cell receptor beta chains from one sample in a study of T cell changes during pregnancy in multiple sclerosis. Some clones are missing from TCRdb's copy, which holds only in-frame ones; the method was immunoSEQ multiplex PCR. The table includes approximately 120,000 clones, about 96% detected once. Material: peripheral blood, obtained after pregnancy. Receptor source: a female donor with multiple sclerosis, enrolled in a pregnancy study. Each CDR3 is given with its conserved first and last residue. The order of the fields is CDR3 DNA, CDR3 protein, clone size, CDR3 length, D gene, V gene, J gene. The D gene is left open where the match is weak. Where a row states a size, it is once, few, many or the class of an expanded clone; other rows omit it.

CDR3 DNA: TGTGCCATCAGTGATGCAACTAGCGGGAGGGCCATGTCCTACGAGCAGTACTTC
CDR3 protein: CAISDATSGRAMSYEQYF
clone size: -
CDR3 length: 18
D gene: TRBD2
V gene: TRBV10-3
J gene: TRBJ2-7

CDR3 DNA: TGTGCCAGCTCACCACAGGGGAATACCGGGGAGCTGTTTTTT
CDR3 protein: CASSPQGNTGELFF
clone size: -
CDR3 length: 14
D gene: -
V gene: TRBV18
J gene: TRBJ2-2

CDR3 DNA: TGTGCCAGCTGGACGGAGGTGGCGGGTGAGCAGTTCTTC
CDR3 protein: CASWTEVAGEQFF
clone size: -
CDR3 length: 13
D gene: -
V gene: TRBV2
J gene: TRBJ2-1

CDR3 DNA: TGTGCCAGCAGTCGAGGCACGGGAGGGAATCAGCCCCAGCATTTT
CDR3 protein: CASSRGTGGNQPQHF
clone size: -
CDR3 length: 15
D gene: -
V gene: TRBV7-2
J gene: TRBJ1-5

CDR3 DNA: TGCAGCGTATCTAGCGGGACGGGGTACAATGAGCAGTTCTTC
CDR3 protein: CSVSSGTGYNEQFF
clone size: -
CDR3 length: 14
D gene: TRBD2
V gene: TRBV29-1
J gene: TRBJ2-1

CDR3 DNA: TGTGCCAGCAGCTTTACTGGGACAGGGGGCGCTGGGGCCAACGTCCTGACTTTC
CDR3 protein: CASSFTGTGGAGANVLTF
clone size: -
CDR3 length: 18
D gene: TRBD1
V gene: TRBV11-2
J gene: TRBJ2-6

CDR3 DNA: TGTGCCAGCAGCTCCGGGGATTTTAGCGGTAATGAGCAGTTCTTC
CDR3 protein: CASSSGDFSGNEQFF
clone size: -
CDR3 length: 15
D gene: -
V gene: TRBV5-4
J gene: TRBJ2-1

CDR3 DNA: TGTGCCAGCTCACCAAGCGGGAGTTTCTACGAGCAGTACTTC
CDR3 protein: CASSPSGSFYEQYF
clone size: -
CDR3 length: 14
D gene: TRBD2
V gene: TRBV18
J gene: TRBJ2-7

CDR3 DNA: TGTGCCAGCAGTTACTCGCCAGGGGGAGAGACCCAGTACTTC
CDR3 protein: CASSYSPGGETQYF
clone size: -
CDR3 length: 14
D gene: TRBD1
V gene: TRBV6-6
J gene: TRBJ2-5

CDR3 DNA: TGTGCCAGCAGCCCCTTTGGCAGGGCGGTCCCCTCTGGAAACACCATATATTTT
CDR3 protein: CASSPFGRAVPSGNTIYF
clone size: -
CDR3 length: 18
D gene: -
V gene: TRBV7-2
J gene: TRBJ1-3

CDR3 DNA: TGCGCCAGCAGCCAAGCAGGGGGCTCGTACAATGAGCAGTTCTTC
CDR3 protein: CASSQAGGSYNEQFF
clone size: -
CDR3 length: 15
D gene: TRBD1
V gene: TRBV4-3
J gene: TRBJ2-1

CDR3 DNA: TGCAGCGTTGAGGCGGGCAACTCCTACAATGAGCAGTTCTTC
CDR3 protein: CSVEAGNSYNEQFF
clone size: -
CDR3 length: 14
D gene: -
V gene: TRBV29-1
J gene: TRBJ2-1

CDR3 DNA: TGTGCCAGCGGCCAGGGGGCCTCCCCATACGAGCAGTACTTC
CDR3 protein: CASGQGASPYEQYF
clone size: -
CDR3 length: 14
D gene: TRBD1
V gene: TRBV28
J gene: TRBJ2-7

CDR3 DNA: TGCGCCAGCAGCTCTTCTCTGACAGGGGGCAACTATGGCTACACCTTC
CDR3 protein: CASSSSLTGGNYGYTF
clone size: -
CDR3 length: 16
D gene: TRBD1
V gene: TRBV4-1
J gene: TRBJ1-2

CDR3 DNA: TGCAGGCCCAAGGGGTCCGCTTTCACCTTC
CDR3 protein: CRPKGSAFTF
clone size: once
CDR3 length: 10
D gene: -
V gene: TRBV20-1
J gene: TRBJ1-2

CDR3 DNA: TGTGCCAGCAGCTCAGGGACAGGGATCGAGCAGTACTTC
CDR3 protein: CASSSGTGIEQYF
clone size: -
CDR3 length: 13
D gene: TRBD1
V gene: TRBV9
J gene: TRBJ2-7

CDR3 DNA: TGTGCCAGCAGTTTCCCGGGTCCCACAGATACGCAGTATTTT
CDR3 protein: CASSFPGPTDTQYF
clone size: -
CDR3 length: 14
D gene: -
V gene: TRBV28
J gene: TRBJ2-3

CDR3 DNA: TGTGCCAGCTCACCGTCTACAGGGGGCACAGATACGCAGTATTTT
CDR3 protein: CASSPSTGGTDTQYF
clone size: -
CDR3 length: 15
D gene: TRBD1
V gene: TRBV18
J gene: TRBJ2-3

CDR3 DNA: TGTGCCAGCAGCGTTGGGGACAGGAACACCGGGGAGCTGTTTTTT
CDR3 protein: CASSVGDRNTGELFF
clone size: -
CDR3 length: 15
D gene: TRBD1
V gene: TRBV9
J gene: TRBJ2-2

CDR3 DNA: TGTGCCAGCAGCTTAATCGCGGGGGAGCAGTTCTTC
CDR3 protein: CASSLIAGEQFF
clone size: -
CDR3 length: 12
D gene: -
V gene: TRBV7-2
J gene: TRBJ2-1

CDR3 DNA: TGTGCCAGCAGCTCCTCCCTCCTAGCGGGTGGAACAGATACGCAGTATTTT
CDR3 protein: CASSSSLLAGGTDTQYF
clone size: -
CDR3 length: 17
D gene: TRBD2
V gene: TRBV7-2
J gene: TRBJ2-3

CDR3 DNA: TGCAGCGTTGAAGCGTCAGGGGCTTGGCATGGCTACACCTTC
CDR3 protein: CSVEASGAWHGYTF
clone size: -
CDR3 length: 14
D gene: -
V gene: TRBV29-1
J gene: TRBJ1-2

CDR3 DNA: TGTGCCAGCAGCTTAGCCCACTCCACTGAAGCTTTCTTT
CDR3 protein: CASSLAHSTEAFF
clone size: -
CDR3 length: 13
D gene: -
V gene: TRBV7-2
J gene: TRBJ1-1

CDR3 DNA: TGTGCCAGCAGGCTCGGGGGGGCTAATGAAAAACTGTTTTTT
CDR3 protein: CASRLGGANEKLFF
clone size: -
CDR3 length: 14
D gene: -
V gene: TRBV2
J gene: TRBJ1-4

CDR3 DNA: TGCGCCAGCAGTGAAAGGGGGAACACTGAAGCTTTCTTT
CDR3 protein: CASSERGNTEAFF
clone size: -
CDR3 length: 13
D gene: -
V gene: TRBV5-1
J gene: TRBJ1-1

CDR3 DNA: TGTGCCAGCAGTAGCCCCCTGGGGGGGACTAGCGGGAGCTCGCATGAGCAGTTCTTC
CDR3 protein: CASSSPLGGTSGSSHEQFF
clone size: -
CDR3 length: 19
D gene: TRBD2
V gene: TRBV28
J gene: TRBJ2-1

CDR3 DNA: TGTGCCAGCAGCCCTAGCCGGGGGGAGAGATACAATGAGCAGTTCTTC
CDR3 protein: CASSPSRGERYNEQFF
clone size: -
CDR3 length: 16
D gene: TRBD2
V gene: TRBV7-9
J gene: TRBJ2-1

CDR3 DNA: TGTGCCAGCAGTGGGGGACTAGCGGGAGGGAGGGACAATGAGCAGTTCTTC
CDR3 protein: CASSGGLAGGRDNEQFF
clone size: -
CDR3 length: 17
D gene: TRBD2
V gene: TRBV2
J gene: TRBJ2-1

CDR3 DNA: TGCGCCAGCAGTGATGGGGGGATGGGGTCCTACGAGCAGTACTTC
CDR3 protein: CASSDGGMGSYEQYF
clone size: -
CDR3 length: 15
D gene: -
V gene: TRBV10-2
J gene: TRBJ2-7

CDR3 DNA: TGTGCCAGCAGCCCCACTAGCGGGAGGCCTACCAATGAGCAGTTCTTC
CDR3 protein: CASSPTSGRPTNEQFF
clone size: -
CDR3 length: 16
D gene: TRBD2
V gene: TRBV7-2
J gene: TRBJ2-1

CDR3 DNA: TGTGCCAGCAGCGTCAAAGATACGCAGTATTTT
CDR3 protein: CASSVKDTQYF
clone size: -
CDR3 length: 11
D gene: -
V gene: TRBV9
J gene: TRBJ2-3

CDR3 DNA: TGTGCCAGCAGCTACCAGGCAGGGCCTGACTATGGCTACACCTTC
CDR3 protein: CASSYQAGPDYGYTF
clone size: -
CDR3 length: 15
D gene: -
V gene: TRBV14
J gene: TRBJ1-2

CDR3 DNA: TGTGCCAGCAGTTTATCTACCACGGTCGGGGAGCTGTTTTTT
CDR3 protein: CASSLSTTVGELFF
clone size: once
CDR3 length: 14
D gene: -
V gene: TRBV27
J gene: TRBJ2-2